The text below deals with one TCR beta chain. Its antigen is undetermined. Among the unsorted PBMC samples, replicate PCRs used approximately 270 ng DNA, 25,000 to 30,000 T cell genomes. Using immunoSEQ multiplex PCR, the repertoire was profiled, and TCRdb retains in-frame clones only, with some absent. The repertoire consists of about 510,000 clones, with 79% occurring once and the leading ten covering over 10%. The data are from a study of shared clonotypes between healthy human individuals. Study summary: A couple of women and a few men aged 18 to 49 served as donors. Whole-study results and caveats: The sole specimen, blood, was sampled, and tissue repertoires likely differ.

The CDR3 contains 15 residues. V was shortened by 5 bases and J by 5 bases, with 15 bases between the two germline ends. Germline V gene data show CDR1 as SNHLY and CDR2 as FYNNEI. The unsorted samples took tens of millions of PBMCs to get genomic DNA. This sequence originates from a woman aged 40 to 50 in good health. Some clones in this sample may be carry-over from other donors' samples. This chain joins TRBV2 and TRBJ2-2; weak D call: TRBD1 (5 bases). Sequencing input: PBMCs. In nucleotides, the CDR3 is TGTGCCAGCAGTCAGACCCGACAGCCGACCGGGGAGCTGTTTTTT. As protein: CASSQTRQPTGELFF.